The 26 T cell receptor beta chains listed next were all sequenced from one sample in a study of CD8+CD57+ T cells in acquired aplastic anemia. Patients included in sequencing had previously demonstrated CD8+CD57+ cell expansion by flow cytometry. TCR beta VDJ and CDR3 profiling used genomic DNA as template. TCRdb ran MiXCR on the reads and lists one entry per CDR3 protein. The sample includes approximately 470,000 distinct CDR3 sequences, less than 35% of them seen just once. The sample consisted of sorted CD4+, CD8+, or CD8+CD57+ T cells (not recorded which) from PBMCs. These receptors originate from a human donor with aplastic anemia.

This clonotype was detected only a few times. The CDR3 nucleotides read TGTGCCAGCAGCGTATTCAGCACCACGAACACTGAAGCTTTCTTT. The encoded protein is CASSVFSTTNTEAFF. This sequence joins TRBV9 and TRBJ1-1; D remains ambiguous. CDR3 length: 15 residues. Trimming shortened V by 1 base and J by 1 base, and 11 bases separated the two germline ends. Germline V gives CDR1 SGDLS, CDR2 YYNGEE.

CDR3 coding DNA: TGTGCCAGCAGACAAGGACAGGCCGTGGAGACCCAGTACTTC. It codes for CASRQGQAVETQYF. This chain links TRBV27 with TRBJ2-5; 7 bases are shared with TRBD1. The CDR3 extends over 14 amino acids. Germline V gene sequence: CDR1 MNHEY, CDR2 SMNVEV (reference sequence). The trim removed 6 bases at V and 5 bases at J, leaving 9 bases unmatched.

This clonotype occurred a few times. A clone one base away is much larger, so this may be a read error. This chain joins TRBV6-1 and TRBJ1-6, with D possibly matching TRBD1 (5 bases). The germline V gene has CDR1 MNHNS and CDR2 SASEGT. V lost 6 bases and J 11 bases, leaving 17 bases between the germline ends. This CDR3 is built from 14 residues. The CDR3 DNA follows: TGTGCCAGCAGAGAGACGGGACGCAATGCACCCCTCCACTTT. Translation gives CASRETGRNAPLHF.

In this sample, this clonotype turned up once. This chain links TRBV24-1 with TRBJ1-6, with TRBD1 as a possible D gene (6 bases). CDR1 and CDR2 (germline): KGHDR, SFDVKD. The CDR3 contains 10 residues. V was cut by 9 bases and J by 14 bases, with 10 bases left in between. The CDR3 DNA follows: TGTGCCACCGGGACATCAACCCTCCACTTT. This translates into CATGTSTLHF.

This clonotype was seen only once. At one end the junction does not follow the germline gene, possibly because of a read error. V usage is TRBV19 and J usage is TRBJ1-1, with D possibly TRBD1 on 5 matching bases. Germline V gene data show CDR1 as LNHDA and CDR2 as SQIVND (reference sequence). The CDR3 extends over 13 amino acids. The DNA of the CDR3 is TGTGCCAGTAGTATCGACAGAAACACTGAAGTTTTCTTT. It codes for CASSIDRNTEVFF.

Worth noting for this clonotype: Germline and junction disagree at one end, which may indicate a read error. This rearrangement joins TRBV2 to TRBJ2-5, with 9 positions matching TRBD2. The CDR3 length is 14 residues. Germline CDR1 is SNHLY and CDR2 is FYNNEI. In DNA form, the CDR3 reads TGTGCCATCAGTGAGGGCGGGAGGGTGGAGACCCAGTACTTC. Translating gives CAISEGGRVETQYF.

In this sample, this clonotype turned up many times. V usage is TRBV2 and J usage is TRBJ2-5, with unresolved D. Per the germline V gene, CDR1 is SNHLY and CDR2 is FYNNEI. V shed 1 base and J shed 4 bases, with 13 bases lying between them. The CDR3 loop spans 15 amino acids. CDR3 DNA sequence: TGTGCCAGCAGTGAAGAGTTGCACAGCCCAGAGACCCAGTACTTC. This translates into CASSEELHSPETQYF.

At least ten counts were recorded for this clonotype. V gene TRBV20-1 combines with J gene TRBJ1-6, with D perhaps TRBD1 (5 bases). Germline CDR1 and CDR2: DFQATT and SNEGSKA (reference sequence). CDR3 size: 14 residues. With 3 bases removed from V and 6 bases from J, the gap between germline ends came to 12 bases. The CDR3: CSARAGGGNSPLHF. In DNA, the CDR3 is TGCAGTGCTAGGGCCGGGGGAGGTAATTCACCCCTCCACTTT.

This clonotype was counted between two and nine times. Here the CDR3 reads CSAREDRLNEQFF. CDR3 coding DNA: TGCAGTGCTAGAGAGGACAGATTAAATGAGCAGTTCTTC. The genes are TRBV20-1 and TRBJ2-1; the D gene is possibly TRBD1 (6 bases). The CDR3 has 13 residues. Per the germline V gene, CDR1 is DFQATT and CDR2 is SNEGSKA (reference sequence). V gave up 0 bases and J gave up 7 bases, with 10 bases separating them.

This clonotype was observed a handful of times. The gene calls are TRBV5-1 and TRBJ1-1, with D uncertain. CDR1 and CDR2 from the germline V gene are SGHRS and YFSETQ. V lost 0 bases and J 1 base, leaving 10 bases between the germline ends. This CDR3 is built from 15 residues. CDR3 coding DNA: TGCGCCAGCAGCTTGGAGGTCCAGACGAACACTGAAGCTTTCTTT. It encodes CASSLEVQTNTEAFF.

The rearrangement links TRBV14 to TRBJ2-2; D unclear. The CDR3 spans 17 residues. Germline assignment: CDR1 SGHDN and CDR2 FVKESK. Trimming stripped 0 bases from V and 2 bases from J, with 13 bases between. In nucleotides, the CDR3 is TGTGCCAGCAGCCAAGATTCCAGAGCTCTTAACACCGGGGAGCTGTTTTTT. Translated, it gives CASSQDSRALNTGELFF.

This clonotype was seen more than once but under ten times. The chain carries TRBV7-9 and TRBJ1-4; 7 bases are shared with TRBD1. V shed 3 bases, J shed 5 bases, and the junction held 6 bases outside the gene matches. Germline V gene lookup returns CDR1 SEHNR and CDR2 FQNEAQ (reference sequence). The CDR3 is 15 amino acids. This CDR3 reads CASSLGDSLNEKLFF. The CDR3, as DNA: TGTGCCAGCAGCTTGGGGGACAGCTTGAATGAAAAACTGTTTTTT.

The V call is TRBV11-1, the J call TRBJ1-3; TRBD1 matches 10 bases. This CDR3 contains 16 residues. Germline trimming cut 6 bases from V and 4 bases from J; bases unmatched to any gene: 9. From germline, CDR1 is SGHAT and CDR2 FQDESV (reference sequence). CDR3 amino acids: CASRDRDRGPGNTIYF. CDR3 coding DNA: TGTGCCAGCAGAGATAGGGACAGGGGACCGGGAAACACCATATATTTT.

This chain uses TRBV29-1 with TRBJ2-7; TRBD1 agrees at 12 bases. Per germline, CDR1 SQVTM and CDR2 ANQGSEA. J gave up 6 bases and V 6 bases, and 6 bases lay outside the gene matches. The CDR3 runs to 13 residues. CDR3 bases: TGCAGCGTCGCGGGACAGGGGGCACGCGAGCAGTACTTC. Translating it yields CSVAGQGAREQYF.

V and J are TRBV15 and TRBJ2-5, with no clear D. The CDR3 is made up of 14 amino acids. V lost 3 bases and J 1 base, leaving 9 bases between the germline ends. CDR1 and CDR2 (germline): LNHNV, YYDKDF (reference sequence). The CDR3 DNA is TGTGCCACCAGCAGGACCGACGGCCAAGAGACCCAGTACTTC. The encoded protein is CATSRTDGQETQYF.

This clonotype showed up many times. V usage is TRBV10-3 and J usage is TRBJ1-1; the D is unclear. Germline CDR1 is ENHRY and CDR2 is SYGVKD. V shed 6 bases and J shed 5 bases, with 16 bases lying between them. This CDR3 has 14 amino acids. The CDR3 loop reads CAISPGREGTEAFF. Here the CDR3 DNA reads TGTGCCATCAGCCCTGGACGGGAAGGTACTGAAGCTTTCTTT.

This clonotype was picked up many times. The genes are TRBV15 and TRBJ1-1; perhaps TRBD1 as D (5 bases). CDR3 length: 12 amino acids. Germline V gene sequence: CDR1 LNHNV, CDR2 YYDKDF (reference sequence). V was clipped by 1 base and J by 5 bases, with 5 bases between them. The CDR3 is CATSRAGTEAFF. The CDR3 DNA reads TGTGCCACCAGCAGAGCAGGGACTGAAGCTTTCTTT.

About this clonotype itself: At one boundary the junction diverges from the germline segment, which might be a read error. The rearrangement joins TRBV20-1 to TRBJ2-7; D tentatively reads TRBD1 or TRBD2 (5 bases each). The CDR3 contains 15 residues. Germline V gene sequence: CDR1 DFQATT, CDR2 SNEGSKA (reference sequence). The CDR3 sequence: CSASQPGPMIYGQYF. Written as DNA, the CDR3 is TGCAGTGCTAGCCAACCGGGACCTATGATTTACGGGCAGTACTTC.

This clonotype showed up many times. The chain has TRBV7-2 and TRBJ1-1; no reliable D call. The length of the CDR3 is 12 residues. Per germline, CDR1 SGHTA and CDR2 FQGNSA. V shed 2 bases and J shed 7 bases, with 8 bases lying between them. CDR3 loop: CASSLFEGEAFF. DNA of the CDR3: TGTGCCAGCAGCTTATTTGAAGGTGAAGCTTTCTTT.

The chain couples TRBV2 to TRBJ2-7; TRBD1 matches at 7 bases. Looked up from germline, CDR1 is SNHLY and CDR2 is FYNNEI. The ends lost 6 bases at V and 6 bases at J; junction bases unmatched: 8. The CDR3 is 13 residues long. CDR3 amino acids: CASREGTVSEQYF. CDR3 coding DNA: TGTGCCAGCAGAGAGGGGACAGTATCCGAGCAGTACTTC.

Note on this clonotype: Sequence at one end of the junction differs from germline and may be a read error. This chain links TRBV11-2 with TRBJ2-5; tentative D call: TRBD2 (5 bases). This CDR3 is built from 14 residues. The germline V gene encodes CDR1 SGHAT and CDR2 FQNNGV. The CDR3 spells CASSLDLAYGTQYF. CDR3 sequence (DNA): TGCGCCAGCAGCTTAGATTTAGCGTACGGGACCCAGTACTTC.

This clonotype was counted a single time. V usage is TRBV29-1 and J usage is TRBJ2-7; D is possibly TRBD2 (5 bases). The CDR3 has 14 amino acids. The germline CDR1 and CDR2 sequences are SQVTM and ANQGSEA. Trimming stripped 5 bases from V and 0 bases from J, with 14 bases between. CDR3: CSVWGLASSYEQYF. The CDR3 DNA sequence: TGCAGCGTTTGGGGATTAGCGAGCTCCTACGAGCAGTACTTC.

The table lists this clonotype with a few counts. This chain uses TRBV14 with TRBJ1-6, with D perhaps matching TRBD1 (5 bases). The germline V and J ends were trimmed by 6 bases and 9 bases, with 18 bases remaining between them. This CDR3 spans 15 amino acids. CDR1 SGHDN and CDR2 FVKESK come from the germline V gene. This chain's CDR3 is CASSYGIQGSSPLHF. The CDR3 coding sequence is TGTGCCAGCAGTTACGGAATTCAGGGCAGTTCACCCCTCCACTTT.

In the case of this clonotype: A read error may explain this, as a much larger clone is one base away. The final CDR3 position lacks the conserved phenylalanine or tryptophan, pointing to a likely read error. The chain couples TRBV13 to TRBJ2-7; 7 bases match TRBD1. The CDR3 runs 15 residues. J gave up 3 bases and V 7 bases, and 12 bases lay outside the gene matches. The germline V gene encodes CDR1 PRHDT and CDR2 FYEKMQ (reference sequence). CDR3 sequence reads: CASTSVGAGGYEQYL. The CDR3 DNA follows: TGTGCCAGCACCTCCGTGGGAGCAGGGGGCTACGAGCAGTACCTC.

The chain joins TRBV6-5 to TRBJ1-2; no definite D call. V was cut by 4 bases and J by 3 bases, with 12 bases left in between. Germline CDR1 MNHEY, CDR2 SVGAGI. The CDR3 has 14 amino acids. The CDR3 region is CASSFGSSDYGYTF. The CDR3 DNA is TGTGCCAGCAGTTTTGGCAGTTCAGACTATGGCTACACCTTC.

This clonotype was detected ten times or more. The chain carries TRBV10-2 and TRBJ2-5, with TRBD2 identical over 7 bases. CDR1 and CDR2 (germline): WSHSY, SAAADI. After removal of 7 bases from V and 2 bases from J, the junction contained 16 bases not matched to a gene. The CDR3 spans 17 residues. CDR3 sequence: CASMGTGTMPLQETQYF. The CDR3 coding sequence is TGCGCCAGCATGGGTACCGGGACTATGCCTTTACAAGAGACCCAGTACTTC.